Below, 11 T cell receptor beta chains from the same sample are listed, as sequenced in a study of T-cell memory formation after mild COVID-19. Using its own MiXCR run on the 5' RACE reads, TCRdb lists one record per CDR3 protein. The sample has 550,000 to 600,000 distinct CDR3 sequences, 15% to 20% seen once. Sequencing used PBMCs or a T cell subset sorted from them (not recorded which). The receptors stem from an adult woman who had mild COVID-19 (a few samples of this study predate the infection). Cell type and time point are not known.

The rearrangement joins TRBV19 to TRBJ1-1; D not resolved. Germline loops: CDR1 LNHDA, CDR2 SQIVND (reference sequence). V was shortened by 5 bases and J by 4 bases, with 11 bases between the two germline ends. The CDR3 consists of 13 residues. The DNA of the CDR3 is TGTGCCAGTAGTTCATGGGTCTCCACTGAAGCTTTCTTT. Residues: CASSSWVSTEAFF. Combining the CDR3 with reference TRBV19 and TRBJ1-1 gives the whole variable domain DGGITQSPKYLFRKEGQNVTLSCEQNLNHDAMYWYRQDPGQGLRLIYYSQIVNDFQKGDIAEGYSVSREKKESFPLTVTSAQKNPTAFYLCASSSWVSTEAFFGQGTRLTVV.

The sample holds one count of this clonotype. This chain uses TRBV7-9 with TRBJ2-7; D is uncertain. The length of the CDR3 is 14 residues. Trimming took off 1 base at V and 2 bases at J, with 9 bases between the two ends. The germline V gene encodes CDR1 SEHNR and CDR2 FQNEAQ (reference sequence). CDR3 region: CASSLVAATYEQYF. The CDR3 DNA is TGTGCCAGCAGCTTAGTGGCAGCAACCTACGAGCAGTACTTC.

This chain connects TRBV5-1 to TRBJ2-2; 13 bases are shared with TRBD2. The CDR3 spans 18 residues. Per germline, CDR1 SGHRS and CDR2 YFSETQ. J gave up 6 bases and V 4 bases, and 12 bases lay outside the gene matches. The DNA of the CDR3 is TGCGCCAGCAGCCCAGGGACTAGCGGGACGAAGGGGGCCGGGGAGCTGTTTTTT. Translation gives CASSPGTSGTKGAGELFF.

This clonotype was counted a few times. This chain connects TRBV29-1 to TRBJ1-5; 7 bases agree with TRBD1. The CDR3 has 13 residues. Per germline, CDR1 SQVTM and CDR2 ANQGSEA. Unmatched junction bases numbered 3, after V lost 4 bases and J lost 3 bases. CDR3 bases: TGCAGCGTTGGCGACAGGGTCAATCAGCCCCAGCATTTT. It encodes CSVGDRVNQPQHF. The entire variable domain, with the rest obtained from reference TRBV29-1 and TRBJ1-5, is as follows: SAVISQKPSRDICQRGTSLTIQCQVDSQVTMMFWYRQQPGQSLTLIATANQGSEATYESGFVIDKFPISRPNLTFSTLTVSNMSPEDSSIYLCSVGDRVNQPQHFGDGTRLSIL.

This clonotype has at least ten counts. The chain is built from TRBV5-1 and TRBJ2-3; the match to TRBD1 covers 10 bases. CDR1 is SGHRS, CDR2 YFSETQ, per germline. This CDR3 is 14 amino acids long. Germline trimming cut 4 bases from V and 6 bases from J; bases unmatched to any gene: 5. CDR3 region: CASSHGTGADTQYF. CDR3 DNA: TGCGCCAGCAGCCACGGGACAGGGGCGGATACGCAGTATTTT.

This clonotype was recorded a few times. The chain couples TRBV14 to TRBJ2-7; D perhaps matches TRBD2 (5 bases). Germline CDR1 reads SGHDN; CDR2 reads FVKESK. This CDR3 is built from 16 residues. V lost 0 bases and J 6 bases, leaving 18 bases between the germline ends. CDR3 residues: CASSQERPSRRGEQYF. In DNA, the CDR3 is TGTGCCAGCAGCCAAGAAAGGCCTAGCAGACGTGGCGAGCAGTACTTC.

The chain combines TRBV16 with TRBJ1-1; D is unresolved. The length of the CDR3 is 14 residues. Germline V gene lookup returns CDR1 KGHSY and CDR2 FQNENV. Between the trimmed V and J ends, which lost 0 bases and 4 bases, there was a span of 9 bases. CDR3: CASSQSLGSTEAFF. The CDR3 DNA follows: TGTGCCAGCAGCCAATCTTTAGGTTCCACTGAAGCTTTCTTT.

V usage is TRBV4-1 and J usage is TRBJ2-7, with 7 bases that match TRBD2. The CDR3 sequence is 16 residues long. Germline values: CDR1 MGHRA, CDR2 YSYEKL. V lost 4 bases and J lost 2; bases outside the gene matches: 11. The CDR3 nucleotides are TGCGCCAGCAGCCCGAGGGGAGGGACCACCCCCTACGAGCAGTACTTC. Protein sequence: CASSPRGGTTPYEQYF.

A few counts support this clonotype. The chain links TRBV5-1 to TRBJ2-2; D is ambiguous. The CDR3 loop spans 16 amino acids. Germline V lookup: CDR1 SGHRS, CDR2 YFSETQ. The V end lost 0 bases, the J end lost 8 bases, and 17 bases lay between the germline ends. CDR3 residues: CASSLEDRRLGGELFF. CDR3 DNA: TGCGCCAGCAGCTTGGAAGATAGAAGGTTAGGTGGGGAGCTGTTTTTT.

V usage is TRBV9 and J usage is TRBJ1-6; 7 nucleotides line up with TRBD1. J lost 5 bases, V lost 2 bases, and 1 base had no gene match. This CDR3 spans 14 amino acids. Germline CDR1 is SGDLS and CDR2 is YYNGEE. The CDR3 sequence is CASSVTGNNSPLHF. The CDR3 coding sequence is TGTGCCAGCAGCGTGACAGGGAATAATTCACCCCTCCACTTT.

This clonotype has only a few counts. The chain joins TRBV3-1 to TRBJ2-5; 10 positions match TRBD2. This CDR3 spans 16 amino acids. The germline V gene has CDR1 LGHDT and CDR2 YNNKEL (reference sequence). V lost 0 bases, J lost 2 bases, and 3 bases stayed unmatched. CDR3 nucleotide sequence: TGTGCCAGCAGCCAAGAGGAAGCGGGGGGGCAAGAGACCCAGTACTTC. It yields the protein CASSQEEAGGQETQYF.